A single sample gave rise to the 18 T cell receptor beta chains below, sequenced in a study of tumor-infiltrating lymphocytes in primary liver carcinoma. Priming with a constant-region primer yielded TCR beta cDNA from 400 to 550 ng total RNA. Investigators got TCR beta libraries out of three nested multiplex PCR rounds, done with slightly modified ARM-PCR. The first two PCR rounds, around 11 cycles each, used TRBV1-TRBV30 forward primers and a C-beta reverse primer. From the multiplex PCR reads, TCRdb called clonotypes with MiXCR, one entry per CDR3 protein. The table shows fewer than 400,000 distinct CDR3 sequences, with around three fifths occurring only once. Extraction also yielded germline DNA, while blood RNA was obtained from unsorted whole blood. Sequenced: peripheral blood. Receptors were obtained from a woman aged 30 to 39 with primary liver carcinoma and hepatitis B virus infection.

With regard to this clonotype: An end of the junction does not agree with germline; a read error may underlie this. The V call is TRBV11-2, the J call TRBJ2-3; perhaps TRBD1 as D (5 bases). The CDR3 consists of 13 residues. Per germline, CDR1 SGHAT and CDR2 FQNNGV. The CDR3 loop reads CVSNLGHRDTQYF. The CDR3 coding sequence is TGTGTCAGCAACTTAGGCCACAGGGATACGCAGTATTTT.

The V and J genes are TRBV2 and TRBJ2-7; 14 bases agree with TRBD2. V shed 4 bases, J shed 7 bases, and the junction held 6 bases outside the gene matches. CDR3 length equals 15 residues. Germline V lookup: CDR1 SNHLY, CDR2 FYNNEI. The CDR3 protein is CASSGQGLAGDEQYF. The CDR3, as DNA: TGTGCCAGCAGTGGACAGGGACTAGCGGGAGATGAGCAGTACTTC.

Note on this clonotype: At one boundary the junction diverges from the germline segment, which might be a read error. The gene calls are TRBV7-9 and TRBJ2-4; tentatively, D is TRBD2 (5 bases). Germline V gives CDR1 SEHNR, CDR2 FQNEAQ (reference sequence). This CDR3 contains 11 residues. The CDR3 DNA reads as TGTGCCAACAGCTCTTCGGGATCTCAGTACTTC. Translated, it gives CANSSSGSQYF.

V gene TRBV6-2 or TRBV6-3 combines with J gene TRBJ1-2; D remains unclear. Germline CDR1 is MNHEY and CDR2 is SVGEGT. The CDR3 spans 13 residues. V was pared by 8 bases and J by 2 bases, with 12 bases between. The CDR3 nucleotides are TGTGCCAGCCGGTGGGCGGCGAACTATGGCTACACCTTC. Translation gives CASRWAANYGYTF.

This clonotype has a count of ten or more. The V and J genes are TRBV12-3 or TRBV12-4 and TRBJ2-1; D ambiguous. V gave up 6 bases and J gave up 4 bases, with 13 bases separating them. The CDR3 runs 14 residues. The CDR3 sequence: CASSLGPAYNEQFF. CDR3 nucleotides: TGTGCCAGCAGCCTCGGGCCAGCGTACAATGAGCAGTTCTTC.

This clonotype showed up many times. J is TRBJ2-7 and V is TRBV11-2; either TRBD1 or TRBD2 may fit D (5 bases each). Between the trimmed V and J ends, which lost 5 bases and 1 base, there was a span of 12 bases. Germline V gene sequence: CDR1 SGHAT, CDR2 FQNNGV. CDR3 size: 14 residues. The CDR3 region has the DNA TGTGCCAGCAGCCTAAGTGGGGGATCCTACGAGCAGTACTTC. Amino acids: CASSLSGGSYEQYF.

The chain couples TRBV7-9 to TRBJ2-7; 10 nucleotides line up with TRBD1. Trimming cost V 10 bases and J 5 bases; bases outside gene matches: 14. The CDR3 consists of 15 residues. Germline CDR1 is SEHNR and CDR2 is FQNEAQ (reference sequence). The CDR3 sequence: CANRIGAGTGDEQYF. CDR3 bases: TGTGCCAACAGGATTGGGGCCGGGACAGGGGACGAGCAGTACTTC. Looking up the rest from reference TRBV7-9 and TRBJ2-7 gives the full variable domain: DTGVSQNPRHKITKRGQNVTFRCDPISEHNRLYWYRQTLGQGPEFLTYFQNEAQLEKSRLLSDRFSAERPKGSFSTLEIQRTEQGDSAMYLCANRIGAGTGDEQYFGPGTRLTVT.

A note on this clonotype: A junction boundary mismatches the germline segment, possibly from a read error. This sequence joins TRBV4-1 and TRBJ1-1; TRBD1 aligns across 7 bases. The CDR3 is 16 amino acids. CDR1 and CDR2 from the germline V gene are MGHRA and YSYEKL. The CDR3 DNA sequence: TGCGCCGGCAGCACCCGACAGGGCCCAACGAACACTGAAGCTTTCTTT. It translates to CAGSTRQGPTNTEAFF.

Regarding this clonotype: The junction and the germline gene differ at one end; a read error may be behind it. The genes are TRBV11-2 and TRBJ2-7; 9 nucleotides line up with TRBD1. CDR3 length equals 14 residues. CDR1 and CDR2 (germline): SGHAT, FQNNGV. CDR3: CASNIGTGTYEQYF. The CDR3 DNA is TGTGCCAGCAACATAGGGACAGGGACCTACGAGCAGTATTTC.

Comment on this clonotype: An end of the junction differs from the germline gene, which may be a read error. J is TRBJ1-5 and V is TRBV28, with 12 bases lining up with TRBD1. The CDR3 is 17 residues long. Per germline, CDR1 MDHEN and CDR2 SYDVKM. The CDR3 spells CASSSGQGAPGNQPRHF. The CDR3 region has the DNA TGTGCCAGCAGTTCGGGACAGGGGGCCCCGGGCAATCAGCCCCGGCATTTT.

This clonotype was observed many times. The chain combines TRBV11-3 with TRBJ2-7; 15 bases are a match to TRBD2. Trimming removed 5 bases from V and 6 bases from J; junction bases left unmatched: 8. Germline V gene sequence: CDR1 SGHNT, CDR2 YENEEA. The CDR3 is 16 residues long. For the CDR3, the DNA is TGTGCCAGCAGCAAAAGGACTAGCGGGAGGGCTTCCGAGCAGTACTTC. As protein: CASSKRTSGRASEQYF.

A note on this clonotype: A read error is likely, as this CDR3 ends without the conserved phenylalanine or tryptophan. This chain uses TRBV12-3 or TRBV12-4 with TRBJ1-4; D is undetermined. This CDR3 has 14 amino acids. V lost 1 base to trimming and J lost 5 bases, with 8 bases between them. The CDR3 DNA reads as TGTGCCAGCAGTTTAGGTTCGGTGAATGAAAAACTGTTTTCT. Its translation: CASSLGSVNEKLFS.

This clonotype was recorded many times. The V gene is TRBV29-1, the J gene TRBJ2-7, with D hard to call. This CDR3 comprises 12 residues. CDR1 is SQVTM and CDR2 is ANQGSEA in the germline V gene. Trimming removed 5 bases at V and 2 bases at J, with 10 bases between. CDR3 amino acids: CSVLEFTYEQYF. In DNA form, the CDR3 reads TGCAGCGTTCTCGAATTCACCTACGAGCAGTACTTC.

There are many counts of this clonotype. DNA for the CDR3: TGCAGCGACCATTATCTGGGGAGCGGAGGTACAGAGACCCAGTACTTC. Its protein product is CSDHYLGSGGTETQYF. The chain couples TRBV29-1 to TRBJ2-5; tentative D call: TRBD2 (5 bases). Per germline, CDR1 SQVTM and CDR2 ANQGSEA. With 7 bases removed from V and 4 bases from J, the gap between germline ends came to 25 bases. The CDR3 loop spans 16 amino acids.

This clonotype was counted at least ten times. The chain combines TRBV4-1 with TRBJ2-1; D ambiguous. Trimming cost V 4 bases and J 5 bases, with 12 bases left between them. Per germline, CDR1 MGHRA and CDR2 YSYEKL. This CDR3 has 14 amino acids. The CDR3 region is CASSRIPLDNEQFF. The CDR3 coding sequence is TGCGCCAGCAGCCGAATCCCACTGGACAATGAGCAGTTCTTC.

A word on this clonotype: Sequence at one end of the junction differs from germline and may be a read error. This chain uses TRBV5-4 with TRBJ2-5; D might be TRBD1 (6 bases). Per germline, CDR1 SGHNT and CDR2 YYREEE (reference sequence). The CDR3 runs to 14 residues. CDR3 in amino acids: CVSSPGHMQETQYF. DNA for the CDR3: TGTGTCAGCAGCCCGGGACACATGCAGGAGACCCAGTACTTC.

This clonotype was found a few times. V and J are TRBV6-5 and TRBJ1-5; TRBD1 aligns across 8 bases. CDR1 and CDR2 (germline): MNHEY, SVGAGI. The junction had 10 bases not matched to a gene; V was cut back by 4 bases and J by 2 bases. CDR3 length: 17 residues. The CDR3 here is CASSSHDRGYGNQPQHF. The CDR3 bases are TGTGCCAGCAGTTCCCACGACAGGGGCTATGGCAATCAGCCCCAGCATTTT.

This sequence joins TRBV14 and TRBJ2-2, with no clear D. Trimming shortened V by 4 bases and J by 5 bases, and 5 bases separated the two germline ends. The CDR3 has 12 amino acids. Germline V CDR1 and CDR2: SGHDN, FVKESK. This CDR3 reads CASSPQTGELFF. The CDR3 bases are TGTGCCAGCAGCCCTCAGACCGGGGAGCTGTTTTTT.